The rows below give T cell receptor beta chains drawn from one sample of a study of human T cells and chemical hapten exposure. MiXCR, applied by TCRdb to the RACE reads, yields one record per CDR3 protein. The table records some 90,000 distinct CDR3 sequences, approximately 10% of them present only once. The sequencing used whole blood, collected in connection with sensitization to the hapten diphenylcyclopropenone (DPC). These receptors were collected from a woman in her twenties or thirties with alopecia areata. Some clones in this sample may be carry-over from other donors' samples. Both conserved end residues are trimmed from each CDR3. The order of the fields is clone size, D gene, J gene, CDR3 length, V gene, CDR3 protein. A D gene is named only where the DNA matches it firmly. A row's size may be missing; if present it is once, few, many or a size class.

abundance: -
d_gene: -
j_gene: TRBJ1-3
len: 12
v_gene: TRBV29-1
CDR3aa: SVEAGSSGNTIY

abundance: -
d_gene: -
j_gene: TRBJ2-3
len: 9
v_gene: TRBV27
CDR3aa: ASSVSDTQY

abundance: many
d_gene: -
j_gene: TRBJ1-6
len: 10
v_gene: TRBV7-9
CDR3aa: ASSTPGSPLH

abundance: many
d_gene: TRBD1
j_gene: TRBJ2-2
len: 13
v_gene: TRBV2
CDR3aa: ASSGDRVRAGELF

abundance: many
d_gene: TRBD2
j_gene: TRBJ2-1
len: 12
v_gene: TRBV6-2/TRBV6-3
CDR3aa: ASKRLAGVDEQF

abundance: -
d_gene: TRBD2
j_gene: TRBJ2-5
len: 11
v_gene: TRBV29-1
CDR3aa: SVEVGRGETQY

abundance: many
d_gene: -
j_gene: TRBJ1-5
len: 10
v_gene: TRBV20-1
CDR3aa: SAREGPQPQH

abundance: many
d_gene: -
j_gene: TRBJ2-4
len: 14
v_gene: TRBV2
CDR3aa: ASSPGQILAKNIQY

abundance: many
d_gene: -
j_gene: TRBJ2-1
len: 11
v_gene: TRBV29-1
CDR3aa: SVGLTDTNEQF

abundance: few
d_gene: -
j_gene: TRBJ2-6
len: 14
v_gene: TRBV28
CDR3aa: ASTPGGFSGANVLT

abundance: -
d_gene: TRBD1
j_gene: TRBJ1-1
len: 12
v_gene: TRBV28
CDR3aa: ATKPGQGRSEAF

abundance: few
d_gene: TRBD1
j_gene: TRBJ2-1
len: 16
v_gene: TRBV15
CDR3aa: ATSQIKDRGLSHNEQF

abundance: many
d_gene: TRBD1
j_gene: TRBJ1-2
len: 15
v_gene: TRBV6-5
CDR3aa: ASSYSIAGTGVRGYT

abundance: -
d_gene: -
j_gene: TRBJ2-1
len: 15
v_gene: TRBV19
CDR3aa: ASSILLGLSSYNEQF

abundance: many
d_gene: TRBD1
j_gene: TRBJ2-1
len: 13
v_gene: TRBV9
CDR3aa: ASSVGTGIYNEQF

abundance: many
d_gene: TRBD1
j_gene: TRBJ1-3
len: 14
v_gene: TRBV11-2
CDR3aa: ASSSVGDSSGNTIY

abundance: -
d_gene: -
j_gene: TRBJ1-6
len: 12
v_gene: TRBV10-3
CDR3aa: AIGSLESRSPLH

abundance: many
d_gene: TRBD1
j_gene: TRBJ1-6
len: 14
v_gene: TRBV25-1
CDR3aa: ASGGVTGTGVSPLH

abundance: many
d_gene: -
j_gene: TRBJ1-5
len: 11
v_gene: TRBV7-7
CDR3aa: ASSLGPGQPQH

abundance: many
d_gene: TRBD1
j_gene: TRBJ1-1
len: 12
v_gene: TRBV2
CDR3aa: ASSAGQGGTEAF

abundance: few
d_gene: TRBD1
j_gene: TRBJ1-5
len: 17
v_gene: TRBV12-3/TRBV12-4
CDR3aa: ASSPQGEGANMGNQPQH

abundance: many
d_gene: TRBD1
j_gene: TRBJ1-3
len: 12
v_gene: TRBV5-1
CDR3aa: ASRGGPSGNTIY

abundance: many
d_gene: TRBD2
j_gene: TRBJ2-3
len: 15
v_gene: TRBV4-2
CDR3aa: ASSQDWLAGGGDTQY

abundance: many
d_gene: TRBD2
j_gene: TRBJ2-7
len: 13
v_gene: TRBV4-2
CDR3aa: ASSQVTSGRHEQY

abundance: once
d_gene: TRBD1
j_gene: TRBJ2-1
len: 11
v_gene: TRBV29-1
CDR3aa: SAPGQGFHEQF

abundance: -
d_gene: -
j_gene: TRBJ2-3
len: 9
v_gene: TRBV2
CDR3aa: ASSEVDTQY

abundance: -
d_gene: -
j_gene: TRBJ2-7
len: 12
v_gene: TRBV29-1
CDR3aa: SVAKGLTRYEQY

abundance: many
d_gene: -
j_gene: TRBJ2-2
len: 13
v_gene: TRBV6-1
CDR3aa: ASRLGIVNTGELF

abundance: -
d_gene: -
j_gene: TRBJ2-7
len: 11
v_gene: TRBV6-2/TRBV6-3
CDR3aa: ASTIFPTYEQY

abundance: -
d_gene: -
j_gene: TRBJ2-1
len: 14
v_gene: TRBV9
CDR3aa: ASSASKEGPWNEQF

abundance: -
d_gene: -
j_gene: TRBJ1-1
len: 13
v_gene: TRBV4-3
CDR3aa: ASSQGGASNTEAF

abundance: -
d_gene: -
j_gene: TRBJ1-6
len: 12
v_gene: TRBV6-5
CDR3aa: ASRMGLSNSPLH

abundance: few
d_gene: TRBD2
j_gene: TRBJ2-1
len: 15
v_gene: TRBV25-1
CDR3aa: ASSELFASGRANEQF

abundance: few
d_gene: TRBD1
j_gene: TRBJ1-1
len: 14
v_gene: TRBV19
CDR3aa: ASNGWTGRGNTEAF

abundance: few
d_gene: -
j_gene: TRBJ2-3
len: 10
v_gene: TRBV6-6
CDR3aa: ATMGSTDTQY

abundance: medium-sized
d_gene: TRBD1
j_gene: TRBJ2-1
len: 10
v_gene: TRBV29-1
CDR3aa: SGEQGGNEQF

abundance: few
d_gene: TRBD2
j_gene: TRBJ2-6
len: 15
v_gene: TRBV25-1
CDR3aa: ARKLAGGLSGANVLT

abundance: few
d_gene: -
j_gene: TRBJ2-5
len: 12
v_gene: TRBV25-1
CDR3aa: ASSRRGGGETQY

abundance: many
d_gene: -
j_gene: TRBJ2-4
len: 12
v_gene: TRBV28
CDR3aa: ASSLQGRGNIQY

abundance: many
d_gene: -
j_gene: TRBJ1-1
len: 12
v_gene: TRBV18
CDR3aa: ASSLRQVDTEAF

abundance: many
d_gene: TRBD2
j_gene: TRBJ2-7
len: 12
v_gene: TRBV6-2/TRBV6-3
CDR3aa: ASSLAGEAYEQY

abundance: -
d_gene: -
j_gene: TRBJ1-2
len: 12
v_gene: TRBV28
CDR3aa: ASSFHRVQLDLV

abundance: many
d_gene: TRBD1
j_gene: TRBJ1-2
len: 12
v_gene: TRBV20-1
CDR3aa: SARKTGLGYGYT

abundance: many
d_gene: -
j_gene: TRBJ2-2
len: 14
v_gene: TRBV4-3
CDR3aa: ASSQEVGSNTGELF

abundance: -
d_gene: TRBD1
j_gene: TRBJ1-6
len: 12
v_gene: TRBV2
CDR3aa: ASSERDRIQPLH

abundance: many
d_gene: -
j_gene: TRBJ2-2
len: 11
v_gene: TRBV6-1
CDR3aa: ASSDASTGELF

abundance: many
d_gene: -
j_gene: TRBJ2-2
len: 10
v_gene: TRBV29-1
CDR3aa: SVRWSTGELF

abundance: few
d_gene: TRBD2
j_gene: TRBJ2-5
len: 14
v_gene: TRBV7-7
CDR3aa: ASSLGLAGFQETQY

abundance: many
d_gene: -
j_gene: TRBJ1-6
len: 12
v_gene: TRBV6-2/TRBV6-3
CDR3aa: ASSYGDYNSPLH

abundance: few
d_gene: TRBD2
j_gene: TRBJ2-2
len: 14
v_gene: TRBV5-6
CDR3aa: ASSSLSGFLTGELF

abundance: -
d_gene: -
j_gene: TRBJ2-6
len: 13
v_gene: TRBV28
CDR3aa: ASSLTEAGANVLT

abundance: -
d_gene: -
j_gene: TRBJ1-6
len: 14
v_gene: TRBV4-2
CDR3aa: ASSQEPNGVRSPLH

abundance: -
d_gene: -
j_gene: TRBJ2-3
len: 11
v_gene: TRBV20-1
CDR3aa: SAWASRKDTQY

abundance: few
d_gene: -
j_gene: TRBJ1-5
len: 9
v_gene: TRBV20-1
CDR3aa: SASRDQPQH